Listed below are T cell receptor beta chains from one sample, sequenced in a study of T cell repertoires in ileal Crohn's disease. Here immunoSEQ multiplex PCR was the method, and the copy in TCRdb shows in-frame clones only, minus some. The table records 1,400 or so clones, approximately 78% of them present only once. The sequenced material came from ileal tissue. These TCRs come from an adult with Crohn's disease. Both conserved end residues are part of each CDR3. A D gene is named only where the DNA matches it firmly. For some rows the clone size is stated as once, few or many, or as a class when expanded; others skip it.

clone_size | d_call | j_call | v_call | cdr3_nt | cdr3_aa
. | . | TRBJ2-4 | TRBV20-1 | TGCAGTGCTAGTAATAACATTCAGTACTTC | CSASNNIQYF
. | . | TRBJ2-3 | TRBV18 | TGTGCCAGCTCACCCCCAGGGGTAGATACGCAGTATTTT | CASSPPGVDTQYF
. | TRBD2 | TRBJ2-1 | TRBV7-2 | TGTGCCAGCAGCCCTATACTAGCGGGAGTATCCTACAATGAGCAGTTCTTC | CASSPILAGVSYNEQFF
. | TRBD1 | TRBJ1-5 | TRBV7-8 | TGTGCCAGCAGCCCACGGACAGGGGGCTCCCAAAATCAGCCCCAGCATTTT | CASSPRTGGSQNQPQHF
. | . | TRBJ1-5 | TRBV10-3 | TGTGCCATCAGCCCTGACACTGACAATCAGCCCCAGCATTTT | CAISPDTDNQPQHF
once | TRBD1 | TRBJ1-5 | TRBV4-2 | TGTGCCAGCAGCCCGACAGGGTTTAGTCAGCCCCAGCATTTT | CASSPTGFSQPQHF
. | TRBD2 | TRBJ2-7 | TRBV5-1 | TGCGCCAGCAGCCAATTTGGACTAGCTGCCTACGAGCAGTACTTC | CASSQFGLAAYEQYF
. | . | TRBJ2-1 | TRBV27 | TGTGCCAGCAGCCTGGGGCCGATCCTAATAGATGAGCAGTTCTTC | CASSLGPILIDEQFF
. | TRBD1 | TRBJ1-4 | TRBV5-8 | TGTGCCAGCGGCCACACCCGACAGGGGACCGAAAAACTGGTTTTT | CASGHTRQGTEKLVF
. | TRBD2 | TRBJ2-5 | TRBV5-6 | TGTGCCAGCAGTGGAACTAGCGGGGGCTCGCAAGAGACCCAGTACTTC | CASSGTSGGSQETQYF
once | . | TRBJ2-5 | TRBV5-1 | TGCGCCAGCAGCTTGGGGCGGGGGCAGGAGACCCAGTACTTC | CASSLGRGQETQYF
. | . | TRBJ2-7 | TRBV5-8 | TGTGCCAGCAGTTCGGGATTCACCTACGAGCAGTACTTC | CASSSGFTYEQYF
. | . | TRBJ1-1 | TRBV6-5 | TGTGCCAGCAGTTATACTACCTACACTGAAGCTTTCTTT | CASSYTTYTEAFF
. | . | TRBJ1-1 | TRBV5-4 | TGCGCCAGCAGCCAACCTACTGGGACACACACTGAAGCTTTCTTT | CASSQPTGTHTEAFF
. | . | TRBJ2-1 | TRBV18 | TGTGCCAGCTCACCGACGGGCAATGAGCAGTTCTTC | CASSPTGNEQFF
once | . | TRBJ2-2 | TRBV2 | TGTGCCTCCCGCAGGGAGGAGACCGGGGAGCTGTTTTTT | CASRREETGELFF
. | . | TRBJ1-2 | TRBV15 | TGTGCCACCAGCACCCGTACGACAGGAGATGGCTACACCTTC | CATSTRTTGDGYTF
. | . | TRBJ1-2 | TRBV5-1 | TGCGCCAGCAGCCCCATCGGGTATGGCTACACCTTC | CASSPIGYGYTF
. | TRBD1 | TRBJ2-2 | TRBV2 | TGTGCCAGCAGTCGGACAGGGGGGAACACCGGGGAGCTGTTTTTT | CASSRTGGNTGELFF
. | TRBD2 | TRBJ2-1 | TRBV4-2 | TGTGCCAGCAGCCATCCCCGGACTAGCGGGAGTCCATGGAATGAGCAGTTCTTC | CASSHPRTSGSPWNEQFF
. | . | TRBJ2-7 | TRBV4-2 | TGTGCCAGCAGCCAATGGCGGTCCTACGAGCAGTACTTC | CASSQWRSYEQYF
. | . | TRBJ1-2 | TRBV4-3 | TGCGCCAGCAGCCAAGATAATGTGGGGCCTAACTATGGCTACACCTTC | CASSQDNVGPNYGYTF
. | TRBD1 | TRBJ1-6 | TRBV30 | TGTGCCTGGAGTACCCCCACAGGGGCCCAAAATTCACCCCTCCACTTT | CAWSTPTGAQNSPLHF
. | TRBD2 | TRBJ2-3 | TRBV9 | TGTGCCAGCAGCGTAGATTCCGGGGGGGGTTGGGCAGATACGCAGTATTTT | CASSVDSGGGWADTQYF
. | TRBD2 | TRBJ2-7 | TRBV4-1 | TGCGCCAGCAGCCGAAGGTCTAGCGGGGGGGGCTACGAGCAGTACTTC | CASSRRSSGGGYEQYF